The 18 T cell receptor beta chains below all came from one sample that was sequenced in a study of early T cells in non-severe SARS-CoV-2 infection. Using its own MiXCR run on the 5' RACE reads, TCRdb lists one record per CDR3 protein. The profile shows more than 55,000 distinct CDR3 sequences, approximately 5.9% of them singletons. The sample here was whole blood, taken at baseline. These receptors all come from an adult who was a healthcare worker with PCR-confirmed SARS-CoV-2 infection or an uninfected control (not recorded which).

This clonotype was detected ten times or more. The genes are TRBV7-2 and TRBJ2-7; 8 bases match TRBD1. CDR3 length: 15 amino acids. V shed 5 bases and J 6 bases; nucleotides not matched to a gene: 12. Germline V lookup: CDR1 SGHTA, CDR2 FQGNSA. DNA of the CDR3: TGTGCCAGCAGCCCGTGGGGACAGGTGTCGAGCGAGCAGTACTTC. It translates to CASSPWGQVSSEQYF.

Many counts were recorded for this clonotype. This sequence joins TRBV5-1 and TRBJ1-4, with 7 bases aligning to TRBD1. With 4 bases clipped from V and 5 bases from J, the junction kept 8 bases outside the gene matches. Germline V gene data show CDR1 as SGHRS and CDR2 as YFSETQ. CDR3 size: 15 residues. Written as DNA, the CDR3 is TGCGCCAGCAGCCCCTCGGGGACAGTCAATGAAAAACTGTTTTTT. This sequence encodes CASSPSGTVNEKLFF. The full variable domain, with the rest looked up from reference TRBV5-1 and TRBJ1-4, is KAGVTQTPRYLIKTRGQQVTLSCSPISGHRSVSWYQQTPGQGLQFLFEYFSETQRNKGNFPGRFSGRQFSNSRSEMNVSTLELGDSALYLCASSPSGTVNEKLFFGSGTQLSVL.

The rearrangement joins TRBV6-5 to TRBJ1-3; D not certain. The germline V gene encodes CDR1 MNHEY and CDR2 SVGAGI. Trimming removed 6 bases at V and 0 bases at J, with 3 bases between. CDR3 size: 12 residues. The CDR3 sequence is CASRSSGNTIYF. The CDR3 DNA is TGTGCCAGCAGAAGCTCTGGAAACACCATATATTTT.

In this sample, this clonotype turned up many times. V usage is TRBV20-1 and J usage is TRBJ2-1, with TRBD1 matching 10 bases. Germline V gene lookup returns CDR1 DFQATT and CDR2 SNEGSKA (reference sequence). This CDR3 is 14 amino acids long. Trimming cost V 5 bases and J 8 bases; bases outside gene matches: 9. The CDR3 is CSADTGTGDHEQFF. The CDR3 coding sequence is TGCAGTGCTGATACCGGGACAGGGGATCATGAGCAGTTCTTC.

This sequence joins TRBV4-1 and TRBJ2-1; 13 nucleotides align to TRBD2. Unmatched junction bases numbered 11, after V lost 5 bases and J lost 4 bases. Germline assignment: CDR1 MGHRA and CDR2 YSYEKL. This CDR3 region has 18 residues. The CDR3 DNA reads TGCGCCAGCAGCTCCAAAAGACTAGCGGGAGGTAGATACAATGAGCAGTTCTTC. Translating it yields CASSSKRLAGGRYNEQFF.

In this sample, this clonotype is medium-sized (0.01 to 0.1%). The chain combines TRBV27 with TRBJ1-2; D not resolved. This CDR3 is 15 amino acids long. Trimming took 5 bases from V and 4 from J, leaving 17 bases between them. Germline-derived CDR1 and CDR2 are MNHEY and SMNVEV (reference sequence). The CDR3 loop is CASSLKDPRSYGYTF. In DNA form, the CDR3 reads TGTGCCAGCAGTCTCAAAGATCCCAGGAGCTATGGCTACACCTTC.

This clonotype was counted ten times or more. J is TRBJ2-7 and V is TRBV6-2 or TRBV6-3; D may match TRBD1 or TRBD2 (5 bases each). Germline V gene lookup returns CDR1 MNHEY and CDR2 SVGEGT. V gave up 5 bases and J gave up 2 bases, with 16 bases separating them. The CDR3 totals 15 residues. The CDR3 is CASSEGRQGAYEQYF. The CDR3 nucleotides are TGTGCCAGCAGTGAGGGGCGCCAAGGCGCCTACGAGCAGTACTTC.

Ten or more counts support this clonotype. V is TRBV11-2 and J is TRBJ2-1; 12 bases line up with TRBD2. Trimming removed 3 bases from V and 0 bases from J; junction bases left unmatched: 6. Germline V lookup: CDR1 SGHAT, CDR2 FQNNGV. The CDR3 covers 18 residues. The CDR3 region has the DNA TGTGCCAGCAGCTTCTCTAGCGGGAGGGTTCCCTCCTACAATGAGCAGTTCTTC. Translated, it gives CASSFSSGRVPSYNEQFF.

Many counts were recorded for this clonotype. The rearrangement joins TRBV21-1 to TRBJ2-7; the table's TRBD2 call for D was not verified on the DNA. TRBV21-1 is marked as a pseudogene. The CDR3 has 17 amino acids. The DNA of the CDR3 is TGTGCCAGCAGCAACCCCCCGGGACTAGCGGAGGAATACGAGCAGTACTTC. Protein: CASSNPPGLAEEYEQYF.

This clonotype was detected many times. This sequence joins TRBV10-3 and TRBJ2-7; 9 bases are shared with TRBD1. Germline V gives CDR1 ENHRY, CDR2 SYGVKD. The V and J ends lost 6 bases and 1 base, in that order; junction bases with no gene match: 16. The CDR3 has 18 amino acids. CDR3 nucleotides: TGTGCCATCAGAGCCCATAGTTCCGGGACAGGGATGTCCTACGAGCAGTACTTC. Amino acid sequence: CAIRAHSSGTGMSYEQYF.

This clonotype was seen ten or more times. The chain links TRBV7-7 to TRBJ2-2; D gene unclear. This CDR3 is 16 amino acids long. V was trimmed by 2 bases and J by 1 base, leaving 11 bases between them. Germline-derived CDR1 and CDR2 are SSHAT and FNYEAQ (reference sequence). CDR3 sequence reads: CASSLLGTRNTGELFF. The CDR3 bases are TGTGCCAGCAGCTTATTAGGCACGAGGAACACCGGGGAGCTGTTTTTT.

This clonotype was detected a few times. The rearrangement joins TRBV14 to TRBJ2-7; D perhaps matches TRBD2 (6 bases). Trimming cost V 4 bases and J 0 bases, with 19 bases left between them. CDR3 length: 17 residues. Germline lookup yields CDR1 SGHDN and CDR2 FVKESK. CDR3 DNA: TGTGCCAGCAGCCCCAGAAGGGACTTCTCCTTCTCCTACGAGCAGTACTTC. The encoded protein is CASSPRRDFSFSYEQYF.

This clonotype showed up many times. This chain links TRBV3-1 with TRBJ1-2, with D maybe TRBD1 (6 bases). V lost 2 bases and J lost 3, with 10 bases in between. CDR1 is LGHDT, CDR2 YNNKEL, per germline (reference sequence). The CDR3 sequence is 14 residues long. Here the CDR3 reads CASSQWTAHYGYTF. CDR3 coding DNA: TGTGCCAGCAGCCAATGGACAGCACACTATGGCTACACCTTC. The full variable domain, its missing parts supplied by reference TRBV3-1 and TRBJ1-2, is DTAVSQTPKYLVTQMGNDKSIKCEQNLGHDTMYWYKQDSKKFLKIMFSYNNKELIINETVPNRFSPKSPDKAHLNLHINSLELGDSAVYFCASSQWTAHYGYTFGSGTRLTVV.

This CDR3 reads CASSQLPGGGEKTYEQYF. The DNA of the CDR3 is TGCGCCAGCAGCCAGCTACCGGGGGGCGGGGAGAAAACCTACGAGCAGTACTTC. This chain links TRBV4-1 with TRBJ2-7, with D perhaps TRBD2 (7 bases). V was pared by 3 bases and J by 2 bases, with 23 bases between. The germline V gene encodes CDR1 MGHRA and CDR2 YSYEKL. The CDR3 consists of 18 residues.

This clonotype was counted between two and nine times. V usage is TRBV5-1 and J usage is TRBJ2-3, with 9 bases lining up with TRBD1. Germline V CDR1 and CDR2: SGHRS, YFSETQ. CDR3 length: 15 amino acids. V trimming: 3 bases; J trimming: 3 bases; junction bases outside the gene matches: 5. The CDR3 sequence is CASSYTGGKTDTQYF. The CDR3 coding sequence is TGCGCCAGCAGCTATACAGGGGGCAAGACAGATACGCAGTATTTT. The full variable domain, its missing parts supplied by reference TRBV5-1 and TRBJ2-3, is KAGVTQTPRYLIKTRGQQVTLSCSPISGHRSVSWYQQTPGQGLQFLFEYFSETQRNKGNFPGRFSGRQFSNSRSEMNVSTLELGDSALYLCASSYTGGKTDTQYFGPGTRLTVL.

The genes are TRBV11-2 and TRBJ2-2; TRBD1 agrees at 7 bases. The CDR3 length is 15 residues. Germline lookup yields CDR1 SGHAT and CDR2 FQNNGV. V gave up 4 bases and J gave up 3 bases; unmatched junction bases: 5. The CDR3 sequence is CASSYQGVDTGELFF. As DNA, the CDR3 is TGTGCCAGCAGCTACCAGGGGGTTGACACCGGGGAGCTGTTTTTT.

This clonotype has a count of ten or more. The genes are TRBV10-2 and TRBJ2-2; D ambiguous. From germline, CDR1 is WSHSY and CDR2 SAAADI. The CDR3 spans 13 residues. V shed 7 bases and J shed 2 bases, with 8 bases lying between them. The CDR3 here is CASTDHNTGELFF. The DNA for the CDR3 is TGCGCCAGCACCGATCACAACACCGGGGAGCTGTTTTTT.

This clonotype came up a few times. The chain couples TRBV4-2 to TRBJ2-2; 8 nucleotides line up with TRBD1. CDR3 length: 15 amino acids. The germline gives CDR1 LGHNA, CDR2 YNFKEQ. V trimming: 1 base; J trimming: 3 bases; junction bases outside the gene matches: 1. DNA of the CDR3: TGTGCCAGCAGCCAAGTGACAGGGGACACCGGGGAGCTGTTTTTT. This codes for CASSQVTGDTGELFF.